Listed here is a single T cell receptor beta chain. Its matching antigen is unknown. It was across several immunoSEQ plates that each subset's genomic DNA was evenly split. Profiled with immunoSEQ multiplex PCR; TCRdb holds only in-frame clones, not every one. The table has approximately 350,000 clones, 90% to 98% seen once; the top ten hold around 0.29%. These data come from a study of shared clonotypes between healthy human individuals. Overall study findings and caveats: As a rule, naive subsets had a larger estimated richness than memory subsets. Inspection by rarefaction showed sorted-subset sequencing to be incomplete despite large depth.

V lost 6 bases and J lost 1, with 20 bases in between. This CDR3 region has 17 residues. In germline, CDR1 is MDHEN, CDR2 SYDVKM. Sequenced input: memory CD8+ T cells sorted from blood. Indicated subset: CD45RO+ cells pooled with CCR7-negative TemRA cells. The TCR sequence derives from a man aged 30-40 years in good health. The chain carries TRBV28 and TRBJ2-3, with D tentatively TRBD2 (5 bases). CDR3 DNA: TGTGCCAGCAGCCCCGCCGGAAAGGGAGTCGGCACAGATACGCAGTATTTT. As protein: CASSPAGKGVGTDTQYF.